This TCR beta chain was identified during a study of T-cell reconstitution after alpha-beta-depleted transplantation in children. Study results and caveats: Expanded graft clones, several hundred of them, were reportedly the source of alpha-beta T cells about two months after transplant. One year after transplant, T-cell counts and diversity came mostly from newly produced T cells.

At least ten counts were recorded for this clonotype. Its specificity is not known. Germline assignment: CDR1 MGHRA and CDR2 YSYEKL. Between the trimmed V and J ends, which lost 1 base and 7 bases, there was a span of 16 bases. This CDR3 has 15 residues. A TCRbeta library incorporating unique molecular identifiers was prepared. In TCRdb, the PCR reads were re-called with MiXCR into one record per CDR3 protein. The sample lists approximately 240,000 distinct CDR3 sequences; approximately 10% were seen once. The sequence derives from a child younger than two with acute myeloid leukemia, due to receive a stem cell transplant. V and J are TRBV4-1 and TRBJ1-2, with D possibly TRBD1 on 5 matching bases. The sequenced sample was PBMCs, obtained before TCRalphabeta/CD19-depleted stem cell transplant. This chain's CDR3 is CASSQVVGAELGYTF. In nucleotides, the CDR3 is TGCGCCAGCAGCCAAGTTGTAGGGGCAGAACTTGGCTACACCTTC.